This is a list of T cell receptor beta chains from one sample in a study of CD8 T cells in Susac syndrome. TCRdb passed the immunoSEQ multiplex PCR reads through MiXCR, listing each CDR3 protein once. This sample yields some 140,000 distinct CDR3 sequences, of which more than 85% are seen a single time; approximately 0.18% belongs to the top ten. The sample taken for sequencing was CD8+ T cells from PBMCs. Receptors originate from a human donor with Susac syndrome. Each CDR3 is given with its conserved first and last residue. A D gene is named only where the DNA matches it firmly. A clone size is listed for some rows: how often the clone was seen (once, few, many), or a class if it is expanded.

j_call d_call v_call clone_size cdr3_aa cdr3_nt
TRBJ1-1 NA TRBV29-1 NA CSVDGGSGEAFF TGCAGCGTTGATGGGGGGTCCGGTGAAGCTTTCTTT
TRBJ2-2 NA TRBV29-1 NA CSVGANTGELFF TGCAGCGTGGGGGCCAACACCGGGGAGCTGTTTTTT
TRBJ2-1 NA TRBV9 NA CASSVAGPSSYNEQFF TGTGCCAGCAGCGTAGCAGGCCCTAGCTCCTACAATGAGCAGTTCTTC
TRBJ2-1 TRBD2 TRBV29-1 NA CSVDELAGGSYNEQFF TGCAGCGTTGATGAGCTAGCGGGAGGCTCCTACAATGAGCAGTTCTTC
TRBJ2-7 NA TRBV6-5 NA CASSYWARDTTYEQYF TGTGCCAGCAGTTACTGGGCCCGAGACACCACCTACGAGCAGTACTTC
TRBJ2-6 TRBD1 TRBV27 NA CAKPDRGAGGANVLTF TGTGCCAAACCGGACAGGGGCGCGGGAGGGGCCAACGTCCTGACTTTC
TRBJ2-1 TRBD2 TRBV29-1 NA CSVEEGLAGVNDNEQFF TGCAGCGTTGAAGAGGGACTAGCGGGAGTAAACGACAATGAGCAGTTCTTC
TRBJ2-3 TRBD2 TRBV29-1 NA CSVDISGRSLDTQYF TGCAGCGTTGACATTAGCGGGAGAAGTCTTGATACGCAGTATTTT
TRBJ2-5 NA TRBV7-2 NA CASSLYYLDGEETQYF TGTGCCAGCAGCTTGTATTATTTGGACGGGGAAGAGACCCAGTACTTC
TRBJ2-1 NA TRBV5-1 NA CASSPGDSHNEQFF TGCGCCAGCAGCCCGGGGGACAGTCACAATGAGCAGTTCTTC
TRBJ2-2 TRBD2 TRBV7-8 NA CASSPVVAGGIGELFF TGTGCCAGCAGCCCGGTGGTAGCGGGAGGGATCGGGGAGCTGTTTTTT
TRBJ2-4 NA TRBV24-1 once CATSGAKAGRNIQYF TGTGCCACCAGTGGGGCTAAGGCGGGACGGAACATTCAGTACTTC
TRBJ1-1 NA TRBV25-1 NA CASKTGSEAFF TGTGCCAGCAAAACGGGCTCTGAAGCTTTCTTT
TRBJ2-7 TRBD1 TRBV14 NA CASSSRQGRSYEQYF TGTGCCAGCAGCTCACGACAGGGTAGATCCTACGAGCAGTACTTC
TRBJ2-3 TRBD2 TRBV20-1 NA CSARDLGLAGVGDTQYF TGCAGTGCTAGAGACCTAGGACTAGCGGGGGTAGGGGATACGCAGTATTTT
TRBJ2-4 NA TRBV9 once CASSVGEGGGRAIQYF TGTGCCAGCAGCGTAGGAGAGGGGGGGGGAAGGGCCATTCAGTACTTC
TRBJ1-2 TRBD1 TRBV20-1 NA CSAPRQGVWEGYTF TGCAGTGCCCCTAGACAGGGCGTATGGGAAGGCTACACCTTC
TRBJ1-1 NA TRBV9 once CASSVGRLNTEAFF TGTGCCAGCAGCGTAGGACGCCTAAACACTGAAGCTTTCTTT
TRBJ2-7 TRBD2 TRBV29-1 NA CSVEDPSGNYEQYF TGCAGCGTTGAAGACCCTAGCGGAAACTACGAGCAGTACTTC
TRBJ2-1 TRBD2 TRBV4-1 NA CASSRGLAGSSYNEQFF TGCGCCAGCAGCCGAGGACTAGCGGGGAGCTCCTACAATGAGCAGTTCTTC
TRBJ2-1 NA TRBV14 few CASSPTLSSYNEQFF TGTGCCAGCAGTCCGACTCTAAGCTCCTACAATGAGCAGTTCTTC
TRBJ2-1 NA TRBV28 NA CASRALDSYNEQFF TGTGCCAGCCGAGCGCTAGATTCCTACAATGAGCAGTTCTTC
TRBJ1-5 NA TRBV15 once CATSRDWDQPQHF TGTGCCACCAGCAGAGATTGGGATCAGCCCCAGCATTTT
TRBJ2-7 TRBD2 TRBV28 NA CASSSRHSGEWYEQYF TGTGCCAGCAGTTCCCGCCATAGCGGGGAATGGTACGAGCAGTACTTC
TRBJ1-1 NA TRBV29-1 NA CSVFRATDTEAFF TGCAGCGTATTCAGGGCTACGGACACTGAAGCTTTCTTT
TRBJ2-5 TRBD2 TRBV6-1 NA CASSRRALAGGETQYF TGTGCCAGCAGTCGACGGGCTCTAGCGGGTGGAGAGACCCAGTACTTC
TRBJ2-7 NA TRBV5-1 NA CASSAGLRRYF TGCGCCAGCAGCGCTGGCCTCCGAAGGTACTTC
TRBJ1-2 NA TRBV27 NA CASWAGATGYGYTF TGTGCCAGCTGGGCAGGGGCTACCGGCTATGGCTACACCTTC
TRBJ2-3 NA TRBV24-1 once CATRTDTQYF TGTGCCACAAGAACAGATACGCAGTATTTT
TRBJ1-5 TRBD1 TRBV20-1 once CSAKDRVGGNQPQHF TGCAGTGCAAAGGACAGGGTAGGTGGCAATCAGCCCCAGCATTTT